This TCR beta chain comes out of a study of T cells in narcolepsy. Study background: Healthy controls were enrolled alongside patients with narcolepsy type 1 or type 2.

This clone was detected only a few times. As yet, its antigen is unknown. A read error may account for a junction end that differs from germline. General study points: Healthy controls reportedly lacked the autoreactive clonotypes serially found in patients' blood. In some patient and control memory CD4+ samples, autoreactive clones were absent. Same-patient CSF and blood CD4+ T cell clonotypes included HCRT-specific and TRIB2-specific autoreactive ones.

The repertoire was sequenced with immunoSEQ multiplex PCR; TCRdb's copy has only in-frame clones and lacks some. The repertoire holds about 27,000 clones, with around 78% as singletons. The length of the CDR3 is 16 residues. Germline V lookup: CDR1 SGHRS, CDR2 YFSETQ. The sample was CD45RA- memory CD4+ T cells from PBMCs. The sequence was obtained from a human donor with narcolepsy. J is TRBJ2-2 and V is TRBV5-1, with TRBD2 as a possible D gene (7 bases). CDR3 nucleotide sequence: TGCGCCAGCGGCTTGGAAGGGGGGGCGAACACCGGGGAGCTGTTTTTT. Its translation is CASGLEGGANTGELFF.